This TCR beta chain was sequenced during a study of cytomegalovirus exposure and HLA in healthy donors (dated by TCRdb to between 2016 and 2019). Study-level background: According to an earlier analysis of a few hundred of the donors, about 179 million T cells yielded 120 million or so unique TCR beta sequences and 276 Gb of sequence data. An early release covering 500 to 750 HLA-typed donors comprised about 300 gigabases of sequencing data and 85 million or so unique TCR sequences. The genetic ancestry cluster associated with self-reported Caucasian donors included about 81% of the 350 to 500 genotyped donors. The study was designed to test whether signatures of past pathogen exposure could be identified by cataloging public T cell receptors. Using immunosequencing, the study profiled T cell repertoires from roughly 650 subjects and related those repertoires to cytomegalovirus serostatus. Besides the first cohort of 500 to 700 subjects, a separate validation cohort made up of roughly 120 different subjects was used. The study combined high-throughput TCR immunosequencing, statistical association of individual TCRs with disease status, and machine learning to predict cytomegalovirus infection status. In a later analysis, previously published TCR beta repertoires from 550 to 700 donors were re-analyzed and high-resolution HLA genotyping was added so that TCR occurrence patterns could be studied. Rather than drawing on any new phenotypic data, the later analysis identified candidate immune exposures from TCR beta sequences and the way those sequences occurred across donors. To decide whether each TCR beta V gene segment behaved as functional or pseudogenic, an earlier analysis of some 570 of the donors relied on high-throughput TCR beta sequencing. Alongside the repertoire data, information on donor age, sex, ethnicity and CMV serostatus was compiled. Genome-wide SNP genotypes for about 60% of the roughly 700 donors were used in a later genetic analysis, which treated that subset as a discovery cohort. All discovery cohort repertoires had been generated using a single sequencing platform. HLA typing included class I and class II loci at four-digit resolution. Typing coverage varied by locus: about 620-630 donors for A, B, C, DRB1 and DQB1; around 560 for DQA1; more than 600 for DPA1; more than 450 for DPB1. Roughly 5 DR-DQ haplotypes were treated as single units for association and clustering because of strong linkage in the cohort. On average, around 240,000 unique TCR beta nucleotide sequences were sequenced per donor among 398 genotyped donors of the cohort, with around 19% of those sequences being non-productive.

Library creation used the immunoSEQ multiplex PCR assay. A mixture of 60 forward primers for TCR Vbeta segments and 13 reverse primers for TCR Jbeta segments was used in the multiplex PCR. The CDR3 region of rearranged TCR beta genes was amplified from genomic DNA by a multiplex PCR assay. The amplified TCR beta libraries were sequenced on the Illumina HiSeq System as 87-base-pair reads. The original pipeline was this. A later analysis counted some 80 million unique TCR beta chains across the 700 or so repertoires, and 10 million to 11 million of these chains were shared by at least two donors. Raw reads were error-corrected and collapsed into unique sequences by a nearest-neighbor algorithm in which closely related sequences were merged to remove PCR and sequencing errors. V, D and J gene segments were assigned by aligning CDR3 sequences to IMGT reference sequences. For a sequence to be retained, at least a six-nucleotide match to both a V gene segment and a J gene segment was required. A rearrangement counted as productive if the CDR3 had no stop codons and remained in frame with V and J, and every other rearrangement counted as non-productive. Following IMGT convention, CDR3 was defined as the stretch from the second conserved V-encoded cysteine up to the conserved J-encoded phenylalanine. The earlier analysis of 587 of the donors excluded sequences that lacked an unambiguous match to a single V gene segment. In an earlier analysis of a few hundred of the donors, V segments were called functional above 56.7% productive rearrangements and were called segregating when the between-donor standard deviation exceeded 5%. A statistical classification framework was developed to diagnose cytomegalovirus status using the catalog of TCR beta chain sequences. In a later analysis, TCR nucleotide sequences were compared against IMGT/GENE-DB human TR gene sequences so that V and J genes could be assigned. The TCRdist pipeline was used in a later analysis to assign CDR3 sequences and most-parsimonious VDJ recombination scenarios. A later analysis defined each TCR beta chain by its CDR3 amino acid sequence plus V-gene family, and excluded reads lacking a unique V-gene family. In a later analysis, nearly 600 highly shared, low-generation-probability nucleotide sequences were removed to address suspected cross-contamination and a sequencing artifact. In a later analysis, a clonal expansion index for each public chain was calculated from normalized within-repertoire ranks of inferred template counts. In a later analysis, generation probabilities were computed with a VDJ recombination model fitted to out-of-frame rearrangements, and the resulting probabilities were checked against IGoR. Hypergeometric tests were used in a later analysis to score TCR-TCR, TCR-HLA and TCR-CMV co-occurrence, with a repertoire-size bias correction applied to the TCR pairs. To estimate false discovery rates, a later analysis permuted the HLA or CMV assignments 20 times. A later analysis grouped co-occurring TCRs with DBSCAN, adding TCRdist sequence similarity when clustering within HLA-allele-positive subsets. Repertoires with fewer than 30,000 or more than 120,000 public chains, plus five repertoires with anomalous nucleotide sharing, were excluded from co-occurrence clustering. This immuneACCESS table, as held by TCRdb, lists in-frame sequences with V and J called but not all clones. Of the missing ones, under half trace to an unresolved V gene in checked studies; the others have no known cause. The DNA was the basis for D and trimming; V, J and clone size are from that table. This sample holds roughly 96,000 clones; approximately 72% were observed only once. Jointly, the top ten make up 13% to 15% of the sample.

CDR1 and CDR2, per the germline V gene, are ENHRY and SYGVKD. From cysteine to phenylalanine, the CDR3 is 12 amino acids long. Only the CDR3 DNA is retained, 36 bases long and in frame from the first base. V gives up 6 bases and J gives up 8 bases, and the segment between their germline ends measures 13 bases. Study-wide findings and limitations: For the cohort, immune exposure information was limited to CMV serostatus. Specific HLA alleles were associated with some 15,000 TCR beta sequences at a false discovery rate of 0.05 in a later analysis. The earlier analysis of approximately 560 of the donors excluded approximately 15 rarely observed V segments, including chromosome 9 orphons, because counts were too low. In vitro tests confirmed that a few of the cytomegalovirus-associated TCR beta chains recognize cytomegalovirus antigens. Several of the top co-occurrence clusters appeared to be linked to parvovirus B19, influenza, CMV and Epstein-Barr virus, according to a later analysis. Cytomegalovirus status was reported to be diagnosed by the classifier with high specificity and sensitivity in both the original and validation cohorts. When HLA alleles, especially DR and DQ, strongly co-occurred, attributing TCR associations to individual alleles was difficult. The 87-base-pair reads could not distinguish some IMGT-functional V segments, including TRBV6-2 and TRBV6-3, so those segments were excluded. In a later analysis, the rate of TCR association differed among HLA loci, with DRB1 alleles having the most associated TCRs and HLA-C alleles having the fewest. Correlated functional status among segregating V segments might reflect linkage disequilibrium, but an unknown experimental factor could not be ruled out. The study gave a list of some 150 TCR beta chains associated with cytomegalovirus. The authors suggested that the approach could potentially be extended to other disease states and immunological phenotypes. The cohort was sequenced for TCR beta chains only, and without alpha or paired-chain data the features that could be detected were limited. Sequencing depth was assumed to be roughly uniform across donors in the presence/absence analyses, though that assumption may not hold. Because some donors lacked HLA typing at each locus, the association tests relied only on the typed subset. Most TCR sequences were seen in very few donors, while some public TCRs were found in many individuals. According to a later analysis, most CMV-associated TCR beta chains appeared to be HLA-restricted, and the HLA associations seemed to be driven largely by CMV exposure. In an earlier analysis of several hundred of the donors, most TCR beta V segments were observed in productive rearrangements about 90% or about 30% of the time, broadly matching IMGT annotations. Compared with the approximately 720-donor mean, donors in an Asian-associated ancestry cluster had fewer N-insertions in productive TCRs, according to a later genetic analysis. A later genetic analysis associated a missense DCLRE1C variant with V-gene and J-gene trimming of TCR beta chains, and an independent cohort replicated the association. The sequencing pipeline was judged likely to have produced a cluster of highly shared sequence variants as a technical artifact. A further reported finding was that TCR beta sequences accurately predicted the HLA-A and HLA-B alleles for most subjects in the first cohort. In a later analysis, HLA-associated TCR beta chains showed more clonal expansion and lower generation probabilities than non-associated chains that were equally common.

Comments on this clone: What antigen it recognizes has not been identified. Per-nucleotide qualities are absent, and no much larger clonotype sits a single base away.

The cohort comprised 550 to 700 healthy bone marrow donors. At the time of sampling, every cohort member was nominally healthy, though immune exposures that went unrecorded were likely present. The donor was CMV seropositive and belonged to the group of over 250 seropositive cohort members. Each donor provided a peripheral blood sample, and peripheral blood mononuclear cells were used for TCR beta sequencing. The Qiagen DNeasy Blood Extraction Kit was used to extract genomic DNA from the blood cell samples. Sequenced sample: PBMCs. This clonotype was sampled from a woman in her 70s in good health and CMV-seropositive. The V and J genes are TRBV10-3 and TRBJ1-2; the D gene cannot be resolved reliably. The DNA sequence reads TGTGCCATCAGCTTTATCACGGGGGGCTACACCTTC. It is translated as CAISFITGGYTF.